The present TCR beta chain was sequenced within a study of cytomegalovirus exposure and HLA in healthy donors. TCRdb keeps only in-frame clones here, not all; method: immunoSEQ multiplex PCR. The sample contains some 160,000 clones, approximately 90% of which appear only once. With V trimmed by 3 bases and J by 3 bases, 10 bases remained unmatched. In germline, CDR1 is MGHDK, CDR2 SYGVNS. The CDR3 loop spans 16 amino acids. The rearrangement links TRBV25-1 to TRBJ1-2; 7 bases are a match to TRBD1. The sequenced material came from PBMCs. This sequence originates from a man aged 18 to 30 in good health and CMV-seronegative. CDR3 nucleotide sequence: TGTGCCAGCAGTGACTCCCCGAGGGGGCGCGACTATGGCTACACCTTC. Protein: CASSDSPRGRDYGYTF.